The 27 T cell receptor beta chains presented below share a single source sample, sequenced in a study of cytomegalovirus exposure and HLA in healthy donors. A multiplex PCR was run with 60 Vbeta primers and 13 Jbeta primers. Assay: immunoSEQ multiplex PCR; the TCRdb copy retains only in-frame clones and omits some. The repertoire holds around 120,000 clones, with roughly 65% as singletons. The sequenced sample consisted of PBMCs. These TCRs come from a man in his forties or fifties in good health and CMV-seropositive.

This rearrangement joins TRBV5-6 to TRBJ1-5, with TRBD1 matching 7 bases. This CDR3 comprises 14 residues. Germline CDR1 reads SGHDT; CDR2 reads YYEEEE. V dropped 4 bases and J dropped 5; count of bases not matched to a gene: 6. The chain's CDR3 is CASSETGTHQPQHF. Written as DNA, the CDR3 is TGTGCCAGCAGCGAGACAGGGACCCATCAGCCCCAGCATTTT.

The rearrangement links TRBV21-1 to TRBJ2-3; TRBD1 is the table's D call, not checked against the DNA. TRBV21-1 has pseudogene status. CDR3 length equals 11 residues. The CDR3, as DNA: TGTGCCAGCAGACATCGAGATACGCAGTATTTT. Encoded protein: CASRHRDTQYF.

The chain employs TRBV10-3 and TRBJ2-6; D remains unclear. CDR3 length equals 17 residues. Germline V lookup: CDR1 ENHRY, CDR2 SYGVKD. V lost 11 bases and J lost 2, with 22 bases in between. CDR3 DNA sequence: TGTGCCGCAGGCCGTGGGTACCGCGCTACTGGGGCCAACGTCCTGACTTTC. It yields the protein CAAGRGYRATGANVLTF.

The gene calls are TRBV4-3 and TRBJ1-3; perhaps TRBD1 as D (5 bases). With 0 bases removed from V and 4 bases from J, the gap between germline ends came to 10 bases. The CDR3 is 15 amino acids. The germline gives CDR1 LGHNA, CDR2 YSLEER. DNA for the CDR3: TGCGCCAGCAGCCAAGATTACGGGGGGGGAAACACCATATATTTT. It translates to CASSQDYGGGNTIYF.

The rearrangement uses TRBV28 and TRBJ2-7; 11 bases are shared with TRBD1. Germline lookup yields CDR1 MDHEN and CDR2 SYDVKM. After removal of 5 bases from V and 7 bases from J, the junction contained 4 bases not matched to a gene. The CDR3 length is 13 residues. This CDR3 is CASSEDRGLEQYF. The CDR3 DNA sequence: TGTGCCAGCAGTGAGGACAGGGGGCTTGAGCAGTACTTC.

The rearrangement joins TRBV4-1 to TRBJ1-1; 7 bases are shared with TRBD1. Looked up from germline, CDR1 is MGHRA and CDR2 is YSYEKL. This CDR3 is 14 amino acids long. The junction had 4 bases not matched to a gene; V was cut back by 5 bases and J by 1 base. The CDR3 region is CASSYRGPNTEAFF. In DNA form, the CDR3 reads TGCGCCAGCAGCTACAGGGGCCCGAACACTGAAGCTTTCTTT.

Here the CDR3 DNA reads TGTGCCAGCAGCTTAGTGGGGGCGGGGGAGGAAAAACTGTTTTTT. Translation gives CASSLVGAGEEKLFF. This sequence joins TRBV7-8 and TRBJ1-4; D perhaps matches TRBD1 (6 bases). The germline CDR1 and CDR2 sequences are SGHVS and FQNEAQ. Trimming shortened V by 1 base and J by 8 bases, and 14 bases separated the two germline ends. The CDR3 has 15 amino acids.

This clone was detected a few times. The chain links TRBV28 to TRBJ1-2; D gene uncertain. The CDR3 has 12 amino acids. V dropped 2 bases and J dropped 5 bases, with 6 bases sitting between them. Germline V gives CDR1 MDHEN, CDR2 SYDVKM. CDR3 amino acids: CASSLRGYGYTF. The CDR3 nucleotides read TGTGCCAGCAGTTTAAGAGGGTATGGCTACACCTTC.

The J gene is TRBJ1-5, the V gene TRBV28; no firm D call. CDR3 length: 16 residues. V dropped 8 bases and J dropped 9 bases, with 26 bases sitting between them. The germline V gene has CDR1 MDHEN and CDR2 SYDVKM. The CDR3, as DNA: TGTGCCAGCCGAAGGGAGCCGGGTGACCTGAGTCGGCCCCAGCATTTT. Translation gives CASRREPGDLSRPQHF.

The genes are TRBV18 and TRBJ2-6, with 7 bases identical to TRBD1. The V gene's germline CDR1 is KGHSH and CDR2 LQKENI. This CDR3 contains 16 residues. Unmatched junction bases numbered 1, after V lost 1 base and J lost 1 base. CDR3 DNA sequence: TGTGCCAGCTCACCACAGGGGGCGTCTGGGGCCAACGTCCTGACTTTC. Encoded protein: CASSPQGASGANVLTF. Full variable domain (missing parts from reference TRBV18 and TRBJ2-6): NAGVMQNPRHLVRRRGQEARLRCSPMKGHSHVYWYRQLPEEGLKFMVYLQKENIIDESGMPKERFSAEFPKEGPSILRIQQVVRGDSAAYFCASSPQGASGANVLTFGAGSRLTVL.

The rearrangement uses TRBV4-2 and TRBJ2-7; possible D gene TRBD2, 6 bases. Germline CDR1 reads LGHNA; CDR2 reads YNFKEQ. The germline V and J ends were trimmed by 4 bases and 5 bases, with 24 bases remaining between them. This CDR3 is 17 amino acids long. The CDR3 protein is CASSPSGLGGVRDEQYF. CDR3 in DNA: TGTGCCAGCAGCCCGTCTGGGTTGGGCGGGGTCCGGGACGAGCAGTACTTC.

CDR3 sequence reads: CASSFMSGLAFYEQYF. CDR3 bases: TGTGCCAGCAGCTTTATGTCCGGTCTAGCGTTCTACGAGCAGTACTTC. This rearrangement joins TRBV5-6 to TRBJ2-7; TRBD2 might be the D (6 bases). This CDR3 is built from 16 residues. The V gene's germline CDR1 is SGHDT and CDR2 YYEEEE. The V end lost 2 bases, the J end lost 3 bases, and 18 bases lay between the germline ends.

J is TRBJ2-1 and V is TRBV4-2; D is possibly TRBD2 (5 bases). CDR1 is LGHNA, CDR2 YNFKEQ, per germline. The germline V and J ends were trimmed by 0 bases and 15 bases, with 18 bases remaining between them. The length of the CDR3 is 14 residues. CDR3 bases: TGTGCCAGCAGCCAAGATAGGCTACGTAGCGATCCGTTCTTC. Translation gives CASSQDRLRSDPFF.

V usage is TRBV19 and J usage is TRBJ1-2; TRBD1 is a possible D gene (5 bases). Germline V CDR1 and CDR2: LNHDA, SQIVND (reference sequence). This CDR3 comprises 14 residues. V lost 4 bases, J lost 0 bases, and 9 bases lay in between. CDR3 amino acids: CASSTPDTNYGYTF. CDR3 coding DNA: TGTGCCAGTAGTACCCCGGACACTAACTATGGCTACACCTTC.

The rearrangement links TRBV2 to TRBJ1-5; a possible D gene is TRBD1 (5 bases). The germline CDR1 and CDR2 sequences are SNHLY and FYNNEI. The CDR3 spans 13 residues. V lost 6 bases to trimming and J lost 3 bases, with 9 bases between them. Written as DNA, the CDR3 is TGTGCCAGCAGCAGGGAATCCAATCAGCCCCAGCATTTT. Translating gives CASSRESNQPQHF.

This CDR3 is CASSPGEGVAGGADTQYF. In nucleotides, the CDR3 is TGTGCCAGCAGCCCCGGGGAGGGGGTAGCGGGGGGCGCAGATACGCAGTATTTT. V gene TRBV7-8 combines with J gene TRBJ2-3, with 10 bases identical to TRBD2. The V gene end was trimmed by 5 bases and the J gene end by 4 bases; junction bases not matched to a gene: 15. CDR3 size: 18 residues. Germline values: CDR1 SGHVS, CDR2 FQNEAQ.

Comments on this clone: Other DNA sequences within the sample encode an identical CDR3. The chain links TRBV5-4 to TRBJ2-5; D perhaps matches TRBD1 (6 bases). The CDR3 contains 14 residues. Trimming left V 8 bases short and J 3 bases short, with 17 bases between. Germline loops: CDR1 SGHNT, CDR2 YYREEE (reference sequence). CDR3: CASSQGHREETQYF. Here the CDR3 DNA reads TGTGCCAGTAGCCAGGGACACAGGGAAGAGACCCAGTACTTC.

This clone has more than one count but fewer than ten. The chain has TRBV11-2 and TRBJ2-3; D not resolved. The CDR3 has 13 residues. Germline CDR1 is SGHAT and CDR2 is FQNNGV. V was trimmed by 4 bases and J by 1 base, leaving 6 bases between them. The CDR3 reads CASSSIRTDTQYF. DNA for the CDR3: TGTGCCAGCAGCTCAATCCGCACAGATACGCAGTATTTT.

This clone has more than one count but fewer than ten. Other nucleotide sequences in the sample specify the same CDR3. This chain uses TRBV9 with TRBJ2-5, with 7 positions matching TRBD1. V gave up 0 bases and J gave up 4 bases; unmatched junction bases: 6. This CDR3 region has 15 residues. Germline lookup yields CDR1 SGDLS and CDR2 YYNGEE. For the CDR3, the DNA is TGTGCCAGCAGCGTAGGGACAGGTGGGGGAGAGACCCAGTACTTC. Protein sequence: CASSVGTGGGETQYF.

V is TRBV21-1 and J is TRBJ2-4; the table's D call TRBD1 went unverified against the DNA. TRBV21-1 is deemed a pseudogene. CDR3 length equals 18 residues. The CDR3: CASSKVRGQRAGKNIQYF. The DNA for the CDR3 is TGTGCCAGCAGCAAAGTTAGGGGACAGCGAGCGGGCAAAAACATTCAGTACTTC.

The CDR3: CASSQEWARLKETQYF. CDR3 in DNA: TGCGCCAGCAGCCAAGAATGGGCCCGCTTAAAAGAGACCCAGTACTTC. This chain links TRBV4-1 with TRBJ2-5; D remains unclear. The CDR3 is 16 residues long. V was clipped by 0 bases and J by 3 bases, with 14 bases between them. Germline-derived CDR1 and CDR2 are MGHRA and YSYEKL.

The J gene is TRBJ1-1, the V gene TRBV6-5; no clear D gene. Germline lookup yields CDR1 MNHEY and CDR2 SVGAGI. This CDR3 is built from 13 residues. Trimming cost V 2 bases and J 2 bases, with 6 bases left between them. CDR3 in DNA: TGTGCCAGCAGTTACCGTTTTAACACTGAAGCTTTCTTT. Its protein product is CASSYRFNTEAFF.

This clone occurred a few times. J is TRBJ2-2 and V is TRBV7-3; 11 bases align to TRBD1. V shed 4 bases and J 4 bases; nucleotides not matched to a gene: 5. This CDR3 has 16 amino acids. CDR1 is SGHTA and CDR2 is FQGTGA in the germline V gene. In nucleotides, the CDR3 is TGTGCCAGCAGCTCCGGGACAGGGGGTCTCACCGGGGAGCTGTTTTTT. Translated: CASSSGTGGLTGELFF. Combining the CDR3 with reference TRBV7-3 and TRBJ2-2 gives the whole variable domain GAGVSQTPSNKVTEKGKYVELRCDPISGHTALYWYRQSLGQGPEFLIYFQGTGAADDSGLPNDRFFAVRPEGSVSTLKIQRTERGDSAVYLCASSSGTGGLTGELFFGEGSRLTVL.

CDR3 amino acids: CASSLEGLGSSPLHF. CDR3 DNA sequence: TGTGCCAGCAGCCTAGAGGGGCTCGGGAGTTCACCCCTCCACTTT. The chain recombines TRBV5-6 with TRBJ1-6; D perhaps matches TRBD1 (5 bases). CDR1 is SGHDT and CDR2 is YYEEEE in the germline V gene. The CDR3 sequence is 15 residues long. Trimming removed 4 bases from V and 9 bases from J, with 17 bases in between.

The chain couples TRBV14 to TRBJ1-1, with a weak D call TRBD1 (5 bases). The CDR3 loop spans 16 amino acids. Per germline, CDR1 SGHDN and CDR2 FVKESK. V was pared by 4 bases and J by 2 bases, with 17 bases between. DNA for the CDR3: TGTGCCAGCAGCCCCCTAAGTGAGACAGATAACACTGAAGCTTTCTTT. Protein sequence: CASSPLSETDNTEAFF. Variable domain in full (rest from reference TRBV14 and TRBJ1-1): EAGVTQFPSHSVIEKGQTVTLRCDPISGHDNLYWYRRVMGKEIKFLLHFVKESKQDESGMPNNRFLAERTGGTYSTLKVQPAELEDSGVYFCASSPLSETDNTEAFFGQGTRLTVV.

The CDR3, as DNA: TGTGCCAGCGGCAGGGGCTCCAATCAGCCCCAGCATTTT. It specifies CASGRGSNQPQHF. The genes are TRBV27 and TRBJ1-5; possibly TRBD1 for D (6 bases). Germline V gene lookup returns CDR1 MNHEY and CDR2 SMNVEV (reference sequence). Trimming cost V 8 bases and J 3 bases, with 11 bases left between them. The CDR3 has 13 amino acids.

The rearrangement joins TRBV19 to TRBJ2-1; D may be TRBD2 (6 bases). Germline V gene lookup returns CDR1 LNHDA and CDR2 SQIVND (reference sequence). V was trimmed by 5 bases and J by 6 bases, leaving 14 bases between them. The CDR3 has 14 residues. DNA of the CDR3: TGTGCCAGTAGTTTGGGGGGTGGGGTCAATGAGCAGTTCTTC. It specifies CASSLGGGVNEQFF.